A selection of T cell receptor beta chains follows, all from one sample in a study of patients and donors after allogeneic stem cell transplantation. From the RT-PCR reads, TCRdb called clonotypes with MiXCR, one entry per CDR3 protein. The data contain about 150,000 distinct CDR3 sequences, 24% of them singletons. Sequencing was performed on blood, either unsorted or a sorted T cell fraction (not recorded which). The source of these receptors is a human donor who was either an allogeneic HSCT recipient or a stem cell or donor lymphocyte infusion donor (not recorded which). It is not recorded whose cells these are; they may come from a transplant donor. CDR3s include the opening cysteine and the closing phenylalanine or tryptophan. D genes are given only for firm matches. Some rows have no size entry. The others give once, few or many, or a class for an expanded clone.

J gene: TRBJ2-7
CDR3 length: 17
clone size: -
D gene: TRBD2
V gene: TRBV4-3
CDR3 DNA: TGCGCCAGCAGCCAAGAGGTGGTAGCGGGAGGAAGCTACGAGCAGTACTTC
CDR3 protein: CASSQEVVAGGSYEQYF

J gene: TRBJ1-5
CDR3 length: 16
clone size: -
D gene: -
V gene: TRBV28
CDR3 DNA: TGTGCCAGCAGTGCCCGGACAGCGCTCAGCAATCAGCCCCAGCATTTT
CDR3 protein: CASSARTALSNQPQHF

J gene: TRBJ2-1
CDR3 length: 16
clone size: few
D gene: -
V gene: TRBV7-9
CDR3 DNA: TGTGCCAGCAGCCCCCCTCGGGGGCTTCATTTGTATGAGCAGTTCTTC
CDR3 protein: CASSPPRGLHLYEQFF

J gene: TRBJ2-3
CDR3 length: 13
clone size: -
D gene: -
V gene: TRBV29-1
CDR3 DNA: TGCAGCGTTGATCGGCTGGGCACAGATACGCAGTATTTT
CDR3 protein: CSVDRLGTDTQYF

J gene: TRBJ1-1
CDR3 length: 13
clone size: few
D gene: TRBD1
V gene: TRBV20-1
CDR3 DNA: TGCAGTGCTAGACCTGGGGACAGGACTGAAGCTTTCTTT
CDR3 protein: CSARPGDRTEAFF

J gene: TRBJ2-1
CDR3 length: 17
clone size: -
D gene: TRBD1
V gene: TRBV27
CDR3 DNA: TGTGCCAGCAAGTTCAGGGGGCAAAAAGATTCCTACAATGAGCAGTTCTTC
CDR3 protein: CASKFRGQKDSYNEQFF

J gene: TRBJ2-1
CDR3 length: 14
clone size: -
D gene: TRBD2
V gene: TRBV20-1
CDR3 DNA: TGCAGTGCTAGAGATCCGGAGCGGGGGCTTGAGCAGTTCTTC
CDR3 protein: CSARDPERGLEQFF

J gene: TRBJ1-3
CDR3 length: 15
clone size: -
D gene: -
V gene: TRBV20-1
CDR3 DNA: TGCAGTGCTAGAGACCGTTCGGGGGTGTTAAACACCATATATTTT
CDR3 protein: CSARDRSGVLNTIYF

J gene: TRBJ1-1
CDR3 length: 13
clone size: few
D gene: -
V gene: TRBV29-1
CDR3 DNA: TGCAGCGTTGTCGGGGGGAGGGGCACTGAAGCTTTCTTT
CDR3 protein: CSVVGGRGTEAFF

J gene: TRBJ2-1
CDR3 length: 15
clone size: -
D gene: -
V gene: TRBV5-5
CDR3 DNA: TGTGCCAGCAGCTTTGGACAGAAATTATACAATGAGCAGTTCTTC
CDR3 protein: CASSFGQKLYNEQFF

J gene: TRBJ1-6
CDR3 length: 13
clone size: few
D gene: -
V gene: TRBV12-3/TRBV12-4
CDR3 DNA: TGTGCCAGCAGTCCAACAGCGAATTCACCCCTCCACTTT
CDR3 protein: CASSPTANSPLHF

J gene: TRBJ2-5
CDR3 length: 13
clone size: few
D gene: -
V gene: TRBV4-1
CDR3 DNA: TGCGCCAGCAGCCAAGGGTATTCCGAGACCCAGTACTTC
CDR3 protein: CASSQGYSETQYF

J gene: TRBJ2-7
CDR3 length: 15
clone size: -
D gene: -
V gene: TRBV27
CDR3 DNA: TGTGCCAGCAGTTTAGAGATCGGGGAGCCCTACGAGCAGTACTTC
CDR3 protein: CASSLEIGEPYEQYF

J gene: TRBJ2-1
CDR3 length: 14
clone size: -
D gene: -
V gene: TRBV10-3
CDR3 DNA: TGTGCCACCCGGACCTCTCTCGGGAACAATGAGCAGTTCTTC
CDR3 protein: CATRTSLGNNEQFF

J gene: TRBJ2-3
CDR3 length: 16
clone size: -
D gene: -
V gene: TRBV11-3
CDR3 DNA: TGTGCCAGCAGCTCTACTCCGGGACACCTCACAGATACGCAGTATTTT
CDR3 protein: CASSSTPGHLTDTQYF

J gene: TRBJ1-2
CDR3 length: 13
clone size: many
D gene: -
V gene: TRBV5-1
CDR3 DNA: TGTGCCAGCAGTTTGCAGGGTGGCTATGGCTACACCTTC
CDR3 protein: CASSLQGGYGYTF

J gene: TRBJ1-3
CDR3 length: 14
clone size: -
D gene: -
V gene: TRBV20-1
CDR3 DNA: TGCAGTGCTAGAGACATGTTCGTGGGAAACACCATATATTTT
CDR3 protein: CSARDMFVGNTIYF

J gene: TRBJ2-7
CDR3 length: 13
clone size: -
D gene: -
V gene: TRBV4-3
CDR3 DNA: TGCGCCAGCAGCCAAGAATCGGGCCGTGTGCAGTACTTC
CDR3 protein: CASSQESGRVQYF

J gene: TRBJ2-1
CDR3 length: 14
clone size: few
D gene: TRBD2
V gene: TRBV20-1
CDR3 DNA: TGCAGTGCGCTGGGGACTAGTTCGTCCAATGAGCAGTTCTTC
CDR3 protein: CSALGTSSSNEQFF

J gene: TRBJ2-1
CDR3 length: 15
clone size: -
D gene: -
V gene: TRBV25-1
CDR3 DNA: TGTGCCAGCAGTGTCATCGGACAGTATGGCAATGAGCAGTTCTTC
CDR3 protein: CASSVIGQYGNEQFF

J gene: TRBJ1-5
CDR3 length: 16
clone size: many
D gene: TRBD1
V gene: TRBV10-3
CDR3 DNA: TGTGCCATCAGTAACACCGGGACAGGTCTAAATCAGCCCCAGCATTTT
CDR3 protein: CAISNTGTGLNQPQHF

J gene: TRBJ1-3
CDR3 length: 15
clone size: -
D gene: -
V gene: TRBV12-3/TRBV12-4
CDR3 DNA: TGTGCCAGCAGTTTAGAGGCGAACTCTGGAAACACCATATATTTT
CDR3 protein: CASSLEANSGNTIYF

J gene: TRBJ1-2
CDR3 length: 13
clone size: many
D gene: -
V gene: TRBV29-1
CDR3 DNA: TGCAGCGTCCACCCACAGGCGCTGTATGGCTACACCTTC
CDR3 protein: CSVHPQALYGYTF

J gene: TRBJ2-3
CDR3 length: 17
clone size: -
D gene: TRBD2
V gene: TRBV5-1
CDR3 DNA: TGCGCCAGCAGCGCCGAAGCTCTAGCGGGAGGAGCGAATACGCAGTATTTT
CDR3 protein: CASSAEALAGGANTQYF

J gene: TRBJ2-5
CDR3 length: 12
clone size: -
D gene: -
V gene: TRBV29-1
CDR3 DNA: TGCAGCGTTGAGAAGGTTAGGGAGACCCAGTACTTC
CDR3 protein: CSVEKVRETQYF

J gene: TRBJ2-7
CDR3 length: 17
clone size: -
D gene: -
V gene: TRBV20-1
CDR3 DNA: TGCAGTGCTAGGGGAGGCACAAGCGGACAGTTCCCCTACGAGCAGTACTTC
CDR3 protein: CSARGGTSGQFPYEQYF

J gene: TRBJ1-2
CDR3 length: 14
clone size: few
D gene: -
V gene: TRBV12-3/TRBV12-4
CDR3 DNA: TGTGCCAGCAGTCGGGACGCCTGGGGCTCTGGCTACACCTTC
CDR3 protein: CASSRDAWGSGYTF

J gene: TRBJ2-4
CDR3 length: 14
clone size: few
D gene: TRBD2
V gene: TRBV12-3/TRBV12-4
CDR3 DNA: TGTGCCAGCAGTAAAGCGGGACTACAAAACATTCAGTACTTC
CDR3 protein: CASSKAGLQNIQYF

J gene: TRBJ1-5
CDR3 length: 15
clone size: few
D gene: -
V gene: TRBV5-1
CDR3 DNA: TGCGCCAGCAGCCGATCGTGGACAAGTCATCAGCCCCAGCATTTT
CDR3 protein: CASSRSWTSHQPQHF

J gene: TRBJ2-3
CDR3 length: 14
clone size: -
D gene: -
V gene: TRBV20-1
CDR3 DNA: TGCAGTGCCGAGACGGCAGGGAACACAGATACGCAGTATTTT
CDR3 protein: CSAETAGNTDTQYF

J gene: TRBJ1-5
CDR3 length: 12
clone size: many
D gene: -
V gene: TRBV20-1
CDR3 DNA: TGCAGTGCTAGACCCGGGAATCAGCCCCAGCATTTT
CDR3 protein: CSARPGNQPQHF

J gene: TRBJ1-1
CDR3 length: 17
clone size: few
D gene: -
V gene: TRBV7-2
CDR3 DNA: TGTGCCAGCAGCAGTAAGAACCCGACAGCGATGAACACTGAAGCTTTCTTT
CDR3 protein: CASSSKNPTAMNTEAFF

J gene: TRBJ1-1
CDR3 length: 13
clone size: few
D gene: -
V gene: TRBV7-3
CDR3 DNA: TGTGCCCAGACAAAGGTTGAACGGGCTGAAGCTTTCTTT
CDR3 protein: CAQTKVERAEAFF

J gene: TRBJ2-7
CDR3 length: 15
clone size: -
D gene: TRBD1
V gene: TRBV25-1
CDR3 DNA: TGTGCCAGCAGCCACTATACAGGGGATTCCTACGAGCAGTACTTC
CDR3 protein: CASSHYTGDSYEQYF

J gene: TRBJ1-1
CDR3 length: 15
clone size: -
D gene: -
V gene: TRBV29-1
CDR3 DNA: TGCAGCGTTGAAGATCTTTCGGGGTTGAACACTGAAGCTTTCTTT
CDR3 protein: CSVEDLSGLNTEAFF

J gene: TRBJ1-3
CDR3 length: 12
clone size: -
D gene: TRBD1
V gene: TRBV2
CDR3 DNA: TGTGCCCGACAGGGTGCTGGAAACACCATATATTTT
CDR3 protein: CARQGAGNTIYF

J gene: TRBJ2-1
CDR3 length: 15
clone size: -
D gene: -
V gene: TRBV20-1
CDR3 DNA: TGCAGTGCTAGAGATCTGACTAGTCTCTACAATGAGCAGTTCTTC
CDR3 protein: CSARDLTSLYNEQFF

J gene: TRBJ1-6
CDR3 length: 13
clone size: -
D gene: -
V gene: TRBV7-9
CDR3 DNA: TGTGCCAGCAGCAGGGGTACCGGTTCACCCCTCCACTTT
CDR3 protein: CASSRGTGSPLHF

J gene: TRBJ1-5
CDR3 length: 17
clone size: -
D gene: TRBD1
V gene: TRBV7-2
CDR3 DNA: TGTGCCAGCAGCCCCGGGTACCCGCAGGGGGATGGTCAGCCCCAGCATTTT
CDR3 protein: CASSPGYPQGDGQPQHF

J gene: TRBJ2-3
CDR3 length: 14
clone size: -
D gene: -
V gene: TRBV29-1
CDR3 DNA: TGCAGCGTTGATGGGACATCGGGGGCAGATACGCAGTATTTT
CDR3 protein: CSVDGTSGADTQYF

J gene: TRBJ1-2
CDR3 length: 14
clone size: -
D gene: TRBD1
V gene: TRBV6-2/TRBV6-3
CDR3 DNA: TGTGCCAGCAGTTTCTTCGGGACAGCCTATGGCTACACCTTC
CDR3 protein: CASSFFGTAYGYTF

J gene: TRBJ1-1
CDR3 length: 14
clone size: few
D gene: -
V gene: TRBV10-3
CDR3 DNA: TGTGCCATCAAGACTGGACAGCCGAACACTGAAGCTTTCTTT
CDR3 protein: CAIKTGQPNTEAFF

J gene: TRBJ1-4
CDR3 length: 16
clone size: -
D gene: -
V gene: TRBV3-1
CDR3 DNA: TGTGCCAGCAGCCAAGTGCACGGAACAACTAATGAAAAACTGTTTTTT
CDR3 protein: CASSQVHGTTNEKLFF

J gene: TRBJ1-2
CDR3 length: 15
clone size: many
D gene: -
V gene: TRBV7-6
CDR3 DNA: TGTGCCAGCAGCCTCTTGGATAGGGCTAACTATGGCTACACCTTC
CDR3 protein: CASSLLDRANYGYTF

J gene: TRBJ1-5
CDR3 length: 13
clone size: many
D gene: -
V gene: TRBV30
CDR3 DNA: TGTGCCTGGAGCGAAGAACTAAATCAGCCCCAGCATTTT
CDR3 protein: CAWSEELNQPQHF

J gene: TRBJ1-5
CDR3 length: 14
clone size: few
D gene: TRBD1
V gene: TRBV5-1
CDR3 DNA: TGCGCCAGCAGCACGGGACAGGGAAGTCAGCCCCAGCATTTT
CDR3 protein: CASSTGQGSQPQHF

J gene: TRBJ2-1
CDR3 length: 14
clone size: -
D gene: TRBD1
V gene: TRBV20-1
CDR3 DNA: TGCAGTGCTAGATCGGGACAGACCTACAATGAGCAGTTCTTC
CDR3 protein: CSARSGQTYNEQFF